This T cell receptor beta chain was obtained from a study of patients and donors after allogeneic stem cell transplantation. Many counts were recorded for this clonotype. Via MiXCR, TCRdb re-called the RT-PCR reads, giving one row per CDR3 protein. The sample shows hundreds of thousands of distinct CDR3 sequences, approximately 16% of them seen only once. Germline V gene lookup returns CDR1 SGHRS and CDR2 YFSETQ. The V end lost 2 bases, the J end lost 7 bases, and 12 bases lay between the germline ends. CDR3 length: 13 amino acids. The chain couples TRBV5-1 to TRBJ1-1, with D hard to call. The source material was blood, either unsorted or a sorted T cell fraction (not recorded which). This sequence originates from a human donor who was either an allogeneic HSCT recipient or a stem cell or donor lymphocyte infusion donor (not recorded which). It is not recorded whose cells these are; they may come from a transplant donor. The CDR3 DNA sequence: TGCGCCAGCAGCTTCCAGGAACGGAGTGAAGCTTTCTTT. Translating it yields CASSFQERSEAFF.